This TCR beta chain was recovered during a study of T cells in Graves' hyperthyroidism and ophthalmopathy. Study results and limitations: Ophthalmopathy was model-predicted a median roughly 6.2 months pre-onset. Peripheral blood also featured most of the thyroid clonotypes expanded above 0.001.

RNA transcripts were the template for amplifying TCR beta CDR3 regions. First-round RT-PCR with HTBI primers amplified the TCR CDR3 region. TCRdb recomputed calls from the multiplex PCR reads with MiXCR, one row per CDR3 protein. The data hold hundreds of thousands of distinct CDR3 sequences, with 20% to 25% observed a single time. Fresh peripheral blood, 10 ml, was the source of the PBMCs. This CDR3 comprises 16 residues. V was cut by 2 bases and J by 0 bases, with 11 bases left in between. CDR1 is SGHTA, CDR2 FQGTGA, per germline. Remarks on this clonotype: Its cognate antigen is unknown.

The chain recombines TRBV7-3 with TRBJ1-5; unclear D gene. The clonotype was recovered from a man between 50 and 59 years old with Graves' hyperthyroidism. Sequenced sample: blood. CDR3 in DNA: TGTGCCAGCAGCTTACTTTCCGCAGATAGCAATCAGCCCCAGCATTTT. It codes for CASSLLSADSNQPQHF.